These 16 T cell receptor beta chains were sequenced from one sample in a study of blood T cell repertoires in COVID-19. Produced via immunoSEQ multiplex PCR; TCRdb's table is partial and in-frame only. The table has roughly 250,000 clones, around 87% seen once. The sequencing sample was made of peripheral blood. Receptors originate from a woman between 50 and 59 years old with acute or convalescent COVID-19.

The rearrangement links TRBV28 to TRBJ1-1, with D hard to call. The length of the CDR3 is 12 residues. Trimming removed 2 bases at V and 4 bases at J, with 5 bases between. Germline-derived CDR1 and CDR2 are MDHEN and SYDVKM. CDR3 loop: CASSLQATEAFF. In nucleotides, the CDR3 is TGTGCCAGCAGTTTACAGGCCACTGAAGCTTTCTTT.

The chain is built from TRBV19 and TRBJ1-5; a possible D gene is TRBD1 (5 bases). Germline V gene sequence: CDR1 LNHDA, CDR2 SQIVND (reference sequence). V dropped 1 base and J dropped 5 bases, with 9 bases sitting between them. This CDR3 is 14 amino acids long. The CDR3 protein is CASSIVAGYQPQHF. The CDR3 bases are TGTGCCAGTAGTATAGTGGCAGGGTATCAGCCCCAGCATTTT.

The chain is built from TRBV19 and TRBJ1-3; D perhaps matches TRBD1 (6 bases). Germline loops: CDR1 LNHDA, CDR2 SQIVND (reference sequence). Trimming shortened V by 7 bases and J by 0 bases, and 16 bases separated the two germline ends. The CDR3 spans 16 residues. CDR3: CASIGHREFSGNTIYF. For the CDR3, the DNA is TGTGCCAGTATCGGTCACAGGGAGTTCTCTGGAAACACCATATATTTT.

CDR3 region: CASSTGQPFSYNSPLHF. The CDR3 region has the DNA TGTGCCAGCAGCACAGGACAGCCATTCTCCTATAATTCACCCCTCCACTTT. This chain connects TRBV7-2 to TRBJ1-6, with D perhaps TRBD1 (6 bases). V gave up 5 bases and J gave up 0 bases, with 14 bases separating them. CDR3 length: 17 residues. Germline V gene data show CDR1 as SGHTA and CDR2 as FQGNSA.

V gene TRBV7-3 combines with J gene TRBJ2-7, with 11 bases fitting TRBD2. Germline CDR1 reads SGHTA; CDR2 reads FQGTGA. V was clipped by 2 bases and J by 5 bases; unmatched bases: 5. The CDR3 extends over 15 amino acids. CDR3 in amino acids: CASSLFGLAGDEQYF. CDR3 nucleotides: TGTGCCAGCAGCTTATTCGGACTAGCGGGTGACGAGCAGTACTTC. Full variable domain (rest looked up from reference TRBV7-3 and TRBJ2-7): GAGVSQTPSNKVTEKGKYVELRCDPISGHTALYWYRQSLGQGPEFLIYFQGTGAADDSGLPNDRFFAVRPEGSVSTLKIQRTERGDSAVYLCASSLFGLAGDEQYFGPGTRLTVT.

This chain uses TRBV6-2 or TRBV6-3 with TRBJ1-5; 7 bases map to TRBD1. Germline V gene lookup returns CDR1 MNHEY and CDR2 SVGEGT. Trimming at V came to 3 bases and at J to 0 bases, leaving 11 bases not matched to a gene. This CDR3 spans 18 amino acids. The CDR3 nucleotides read TGTGCCAGCAGTTATGATCCCGGGACAGAGTATAGCAATCAGCCCCAGCATTTT. This translates into CASSYDPGTEYSNQPQHF.

There are a few counts of this clone. This chain connects TRBV6-1 to TRBJ1-6, with a weak D call TRBD1 (5 bases). The CDR3 totals 18 residues. Trimming pared 3 bases from V and 4 bases from J, leaving 19 bases between. The germline V gene encodes CDR1 MNHNS and CDR2 SASEGT. CDR3 bases: TGTGCCAGCAGTGAGCTTTACCGACAGAAAAAATATAATTCACCCCTCCACTTT. It yields the protein CASSELYRQKKYNSPLHF.

The chain has TRBV28 and TRBJ2-5; D call uncertain. This CDR3 spans 15 amino acids. Trimming cost V 3 bases and J 3 bases, with 14 bases left between them. Germline CDR1 is MDHEN and CDR2 is SYDVKM. The DNA for the CDR3 is TGTGCCAGCAGTTTCTTCGCGTCAACCGAAGAGACCCAGTACTTC. Its protein is CASSFFASTEETQYF.

The rearrangement links TRBV30 to TRBJ2-5, with 8 bases fitting TRBD2. V shed 7 bases, J shed 4 bases, and the junction held 8 bases outside the gene matches. This CDR3 region has 13 residues. Germline CDR1 reads GTSNPN; CDR2 reads SVGIG (reference sequence). The CDR3 bases are TGTGCCTTCTCGGGGGGGTATGGAGAGACCCAGTACTTC. Its protein product is CAFSGGYGETQYF.

V gene TRBV30 combines with J gene TRBJ1-1; D possibly corresponds to TRBD1 (5 bases). V gave up 3 bases and J gave up 3 bases, with 17 bases separating them. CDR3 size: 15 residues. Germline lookup yields CDR1 GTSNPN and CDR2 SVGIG (reference sequence). The CDR3, as DNA: TGTGCCTGGAGGGAGGGGAGGGGTATAGACACTGAAGCTTTCTTT. Translating gives CAWREGRGIDTEAFF.

This clone is medium-sized in the sample. One end of the junction varies from germline; a read error may be responsible. This chain links TRBV19 with TRBJ2-2; no clear D. Germline-derived CDR1 and CDR2 are LNHDA and SQIVND (reference sequence). The length of the CDR3 is 13 residues. The CDR3: CASSIGNNGELFF. DNA of the CDR3: TGTGCCAGTAGTATAGGAAACAACGGGGAGCTGTTTTTT. The whole variable domain, remainder taken from reference TRBV19 and TRBJ2-2, is DGGITQSPKYLFRKEGQNVTLSCEQNLNHDAMYWYRQDPGQGLRLIYYSQIVNDFQKGDIAEGYSVSREKKESFPLTVTSAQKNPTAFYLCASSIGNNGELFFGEGSRLTVL.

This rearrangement joins TRBV7-3 to TRBJ2-5; D is uncertain. V was pared by 0 bases and J by 5 bases, with 7 bases between. Germline V gives CDR1 SGHTA, CDR2 FQGTGA. This CDR3 spans 13 amino acids. CDR3 residues: CASSLTLEETQYF. The CDR3 DNA is TGTGCCAGCAGCTTAACGCTGGAGGAGACCCAGTACTTC.

This clone showed up just once. This chain connects TRBV28 to TRBJ1-6; tentatively, D is TRBD1 (6 bases). V lost 2 bases and J 7 bases, leaving 12 bases between the germline ends. The germline V gene has CDR1 MDHEN and CDR2 SYDVKM. The CDR3 sequence is 15 residues long. The CDR3 sequence: CASSLRGAPNSPLHF. DNA for the CDR3: TGTGCCAGCAGTTTACGGGGGGCTCCGAATTCACCCCTCCACTTT.

V and J are TRBV6-5 and TRBJ2-1, with 7 bases aligning to TRBD1. The V and J ends lost 6 bases and 2 bases, in that order; junction bases with no gene match: 7. This CDR3 is built from 15 residues. From germline, CDR1 is MNHEY and CDR2 SVGAGI. The CDR3 protein is CASRDEGATYNEQFF. CDR3 in DNA: TGTGCCAGCAGGGACGAGGGGGCTACCTACAATGAGCAGTTCTTC.

The J gene is TRBJ2-2, the V gene TRBV7-6, with 7 positions matching TRBD2. The CDR3 has 18 amino acids. Germline V CDR1 and CDR2: SGHVS, FNYEAQ. The J segment lost 1 base and the V segment lost 4 bases, leaving 12 bases of the junction unmatched. CDR3 loop: CASSSLHLAEKNTGELFF. The CDR3 bases are TGTGCCAGCAGCTCCTTGCATCTAGCGGAAAAGAACACCGGGGAGCTGTTTTTT.

In this sample, this clone turned up once. The chain joins TRBV18 to TRBJ1-6; 7 bases are a match to TRBD1. Per germline, CDR1 KGHSH and CDR2 LQKENI. V was pared by 3 bases and J by 8 bases, with 7 bases of the junction left unmatched. The CDR3 runs 15 residues. The CDR3 loop reads CASSPNTGVHSPLHF. Here the CDR3 DNA reads TGTGCCAGCTCACCGAACACAGGGGTGCATTCACCCCTCCACTTT.